This passage covers 23 T cell receptor beta chains from one sample sequenced in a study of cytomegalovirus exposure and HLA in healthy donors (dated by TCRdb to the late 2010s). Libraries came from the immunoSEQ multiplex PCR assay. In its TCRdb copy, this immuneACCESS table keeps in-frame sequences only and misses some clones. Where compared with another copy, unresolved V genes explain less than half of these, and the others have no known cause. The sample table shows 140,000 to 150,000 clones, and around 93% are seen once. Clones ranked in the top ten supply about 1.7% of the sample. Sequences were obtained from PBMCs. Source of these receptors: a man aged 18 to 29 in good health and CMV-seropositive.

The rearrangement links TRBV6-1 to TRBJ2-5; 7 positions match TRBD1. The J segment lost 1 base and the V segment lost 7 bases, leaving 6 bases of the junction unmatched. Germline loops: CDR1 MNHNS, CDR2 SASEGT. The CDR3 has 14 residues. CDR3 sequence: CASTPTGTQETQYF. The DNA of the CDR3 is TGTGCCAGCACCCCGACAGGGACCCAAGAGACCCAGTACTTC.

V and J are TRBV6-5 and TRBJ2-7, with 8 bases lining up with TRBD1. V shed 0 bases and J 2 bases; nucleotides not matched to a gene: 0. The CDR3 totals 14 residues. CDR1 is MNHEY and CDR2 is SVGAGI in the germline V gene. CDR3 DNA sequence: TGTGCCAGCAGTTACTCGACAGGGGCCTACGAGCAGTACTTC. It is translated as CASSYSTGAYEQYF.

The chain uses TRBV30 and TRBJ1-1; no firm D call. The CDR3 has 13 amino acids. V lost 3 bases and J lost 11, with 19 bases in between. Germline CDR1 GTSNPN, CDR2 SVGIG (reference sequence). The CDR3 is CAWSPGIGPEAFF. For the CDR3, the DNA is TGTGCCTGGAGCCCCGGGATAGGGCCCGAGGCTTTCTTT.

The rearrangement joins TRBV19 to TRBJ2-5; D possibly corresponds to TRBD2 (5 bases). Between the trimmed V and J ends, which lost 9 bases and 5 bases, there was a span of 13 bases. The V gene's germline CDR1 is LNHDA and CDR2 SQIVND (reference sequence). The CDR3 extends over 12 amino acids. CDR3 residues: CASRDLYETQYF. The CDR3 DNA follows: TGTGCCAGCCGGGATCTATACGAGACCCAGTACTTC.

The chain joins TRBV18 to TRBJ2-7, with D tentatively TRBD2 (6 bases). The V end lost 6 bases, the J end lost 3 bases, and 12 bases lay between the germline ends. This CDR3 comprises 13 residues. Germline V lookup: CDR1 KGHSH, CDR2 LQKENI. This CDR3 reads CASSTLGGYEQYF. CDR3 nucleotide sequence: TGTGCCAGCTCCACTCTGGGGGGCTACGAGCAGTACTTC.

The rearrangement uses TRBV11-3 and TRBJ1-6; D remains unclear. The CDR3 loop spans 10 amino acids. V was pared by 3 bases and J by 11 bases, with 2 bases between. Germline assignment: CDR1 SGHNT and CDR2 YENEEA. CDR3 sequence (DNA): TGTGCCAGCAGCTTCGCACCCCTCCACTTT. Translated, it gives CASSFAPLHF.

The chain couples TRBV27 to TRBJ2-7; TRBD2 matches at 8 bases. The CDR3 has 15 amino acids. With V trimmed by 4 bases and J by 3 bases, 8 bases remained unmatched. Germline-derived CDR1 and CDR2 are MNHEY and SMNVEV (reference sequence). The CDR3 here is CASSSLSGNNYEQYF. As DNA, the CDR3 is TGTGCCAGCAGTTCCCTTAGCGGGAACAACTACGAGCAGTACTTC.

The J gene is TRBJ1-1, the V gene TRBV4-1; perhaps TRBD1 as D (6 bases). The CDR3 contains 12 residues. Trimming pared 4 bases from V and 10 bases from J, leaving 13 bases between. CDR1 is MGHRA, CDR2 YSYEKL, per germline. CDR3: CASSPPTGLAFF. As DNA, the CDR3 is TGCGCCAGCAGCCCACCGACAGGTCTAGCTTTCTTT.

This rearrangement joins TRBV7-9 to TRBJ2-1, with TRBD2 matching over 10 bases. This CDR3 has 15 amino acids. CDR1 SEHNR and CDR2 FQNEAQ come from the germline V gene (reference sequence). The V gene end was trimmed by 2 bases and the J gene end by 9 bases; junction bases not matched to a gene: 7. Written as DNA, the CDR3 is TGTGCCAGCAGCTTACGGCTAGCGGGAGACAGTGAGCAGTTCTTC. Translated: CASSLRLAGDSEQFF.

The chain joins TRBV28 to TRBJ1-2, with D tentatively TRBD1 (5 bases). The germline V and J ends were trimmed by 7 bases and 8 bases, with 26 bases remaining between them. Looked up from germline, CDR1 is MDHEN and CDR2 is SYDVKM. The CDR3 runs 16 residues. DNA for the CDR3: TGTGCCAGCACCTCTCCGGTAGGGGCGACACGTCTCGGCTACACCTTC. Translating it yields CASTSPVGATRLGYTF.

J is TRBJ1-3 and V is TRBV14; D gene ambiguous. Trimming removed 8 bases at V and 4 bases at J, with 9 bases between. Per germline, CDR1 SGHDN and CDR2 FVKESK. CDR3 length: 12 amino acids. The CDR3 reads CASSGSGNTIYF. The DNA of the CDR3 is TGTGCCAGCTCCGGTTCCGGAAACACCATATATTTT.

The chain uses TRBV6-4 and TRBJ2-1; maybe TRBD1 (6 bases). This CDR3 is built from 12 residues. The V gene's germline CDR1 is MRHNA and CDR2 SNTAGT. V was clipped by 3 bases and J by 8 bases, with 8 bases between them. The CDR3 is CASSEQGDEQFF. CDR3 nucleotides: TGTGCCAGCAGTGAACAGGGTGATGAGCAGTTCTTC.

This chain links TRBV28 with TRBJ1-2; 10 bases are shared with TRBD1. This CDR3 has 15 residues. The germline CDR1 and CDR2 sequences are MDHEN and SYDVKM. V shed 8 bases and J 6 bases; nucleotides not matched to a gene: 12. The CDR3 loop is CASRDRGIPPNGYTF. CDR3 DNA sequence: TGTGCCAGCCGGGACAGGGGCATTCCCCCTAATGGCTACACCTTC.

The V and J genes are TRBV7-6 and TRBJ2-1; weak D call: TRBD1 (6 bases). V was shortened by 1 base and J by 0 bases, with 13 bases between the two germline ends. Germline V CDR1 and CDR2: SGHVS, FNYEAQ. This CDR3 region has 17 residues. The CDR3 DNA reads TGTGCCAGCAGCTTAGAGGCGGAGACAGGCTCCTACAATGAGCAGTTCTTC. Its translation is CASSLEAETGSYNEQFF.

For the CDR3, the DNA is TGTGCCAGCAGTTCCAGGGACATTATGCTGCCCCAGCATTTT. Translation: CASSSRDIMLPQHF. V usage is TRBV28 and J usage is TRBJ1-5; perhaps TRBD1 as D (6 bases). This CDR3 has 14 residues. The ends were cut back, 4 bases at V and 9 bases at J, with 16 bases in the middle. Germline CDR1 and CDR2: MDHEN and SYDVKM. Full variable domain (remainder filled in from reference TRBV28 and TRBJ1-5): DVKVTQSSRYLVKRTGEKVFLECVQDMDHENMFWYRQDPGLGLRLIYFSYDVKMKEKGDIPEGYSVSREKKERFSLILESASTNQTSMYLCASSSRDIMLPQHFGDGTRLSIL.

The chain couples TRBV19 to TRBJ1-1, with 9 bases matching TRBD1. J was trimmed by 1 base and V by 6 bases; bases with no gene match: 6. CDR3 size: 15 residues. The germline V gene has CDR1 LNHDA and CDR2 SQIVND (reference sequence). The DNA for the CDR3 is TGTGCCAGTAGCCTACAGGGGGCAGGGAACACTGAAGCTTTCTTT. The encoded protein is CASSLQGAGNTEAFF.

This chain uses TRBV7-9 with TRBJ1-2; D is undetermined. V lost 5 bases and J lost 6, with 13 bases in between. The CDR3 extends over 13 amino acids. Germline V gives CDR1 SEHNR, CDR2 FQNEAQ (reference sequence). CDR3 in DNA: TGTGCCAGCAGCCGCCCGGGGATAGATGGCTACACCTTC. This translates into CASSRPGIDGYTF.

This clone is a singleton in its sample. The chain has TRBV2 and TRBJ1-1, with 7 bases fitting TRBD1. The ends lost 8 bases at V and 1 base at J; junction bases unmatched: 7. Germline V gene data show CDR1 as SNHLY and CDR2 as FYNNEI. The CDR3 spans 14 residues. In nucleotides, the CDR3 is TGTGCCAGCGGATACCGGGACAGGAACACTGAAGCTTTCTTT. This translates into CASGYRDRNTEAFF.

The chain couples TRBV5-1 to TRBJ2-5, with 10 positions matching TRBD2. J gave up 2 bases and V 0 bases, and 4 bases lay outside the gene matches. This CDR3 is 16 amino acids long. Per germline, CDR1 SGHRS and CDR2 YFSETQ. The CDR3 nucleotides read TGCGCCAGCAGCTTGGGGACTAGCGGTGTACAAGAGACCCAGTACTTC. As protein: CASSLGTSGVQETQYF. Combining the CDR3 with reference TRBV5-1 and TRBJ2-5 gives the whole variable domain KAGVTQTPRYLIKTRGQQVTLSCSPISGHRSVSWYQQTPGQGLQFLFEYFSETQRNKGNFPGRFSGRQFSNSRSEMNVSTLELGDSALYLCASSLGTSGVQETQYFGPGTRLLVL.

A few counts support this clone. The chain has TRBV28 and TRBJ1-1, with D possibly being TRBD1 (6 bases). CDR1 is MDHEN and CDR2 is SYDVKM in the germline V gene. The CDR3 has 14 amino acids. V lost 2 bases and J lost 1, with 8 bases in between. CDR3 residues: CASSLAGANTEAFF. DNA of the CDR3: TGTGCCAGCAGTTTAGCAGGGGCGAACACTGAAGCTTTCTTT.

V is TRBV28 and J is TRBJ2-5, with 7 bases lining up with TRBD2. Germline V gene sequence: CDR1 MDHEN, CDR2 SYDVKM. The junction had 2 bases not matched to a gene; V was cut back by 3 bases and J by 1 base. The CDR3 has 14 amino acids. CDR3 amino acids: CASSLWGGQETQYF. DNA for the CDR3: TGTGCCAGCAGTTTGTGGGGGGGCCAAGAGACCCAGTACTTC.

The CDR3 loop reads CASSLGQDNEQFF. The DNA for the CDR3 is TGTGCCAGCAGCTTGGGGCAGGACAATGAGCAGTTCTTC. The rearrangement links TRBV5-4 to TRBJ2-1; D is unclear. Trimming removed 0 bases at V and 5 bases at J, with 6 bases between. The germline V gene encodes CDR1 SGHNT and CDR2 YYREEE (reference sequence). The CDR3 totals 13 residues.

This sequence joins TRBV7-2 and TRBJ2-1; 13 bases fit TRBD2. J lost 6 bases, V lost 1 base, and 9 bases had no gene match. The CDR3 is made up of 18 amino acids. Germline V lookup: CDR1 SGHTA, CDR2 FQGNSA. This CDR3 is CASSLGNPGLAGRNEQFF. DNA for the CDR3: TGTGCCAGCAGCTTAGGGAATCCGGGACTAGCGGGACGCAATGAGCAGTTCTTC.